The clone carrying this T cell receptor beta chain was observed a few times. This sample was included in a study of regulatory T cells in long-lasting Graves disease. Through Arm-PCR of CDR3 regions and iRepertoire HTBI primers, TCR beta libraries were built. TCRdb itself ran the multiplex PCR reads through MiXCR, one entry per CDR3 protein. This sample has approximately 470,000 distinct CDR3 sequences, with roughly 20% found just once. Time point defined: persistent/refractory GD, antithyroid drugs over 5 years with positive TRAb. Construction of the TCR library relied on RNA isolated from PBMCs. After removal of 5 bases from V and 6 bases from J, the junction contained 7 bases not matched to a gene. The length of the CDR3 is 14 residues. From germline, CDR1 is LNHDA and CDR2 SQIVND (reference sequence).

The source is a female donor with Graves disease. The chain links TRBV19 to TRBJ2-7, with 10 bases aligning to TRBD2. Sequenced material: peripheral blood mononuclear cells (PBMCs), taken when the disease was refractory, from a patient treated with antithyroid drugs. This chain's CDR3 is CASSQTSGNGEQYF. The CDR3, as DNA: TGTGCCAGTAGTCAAACTAGCGGGAACGGCGAGCAGTACTTC.